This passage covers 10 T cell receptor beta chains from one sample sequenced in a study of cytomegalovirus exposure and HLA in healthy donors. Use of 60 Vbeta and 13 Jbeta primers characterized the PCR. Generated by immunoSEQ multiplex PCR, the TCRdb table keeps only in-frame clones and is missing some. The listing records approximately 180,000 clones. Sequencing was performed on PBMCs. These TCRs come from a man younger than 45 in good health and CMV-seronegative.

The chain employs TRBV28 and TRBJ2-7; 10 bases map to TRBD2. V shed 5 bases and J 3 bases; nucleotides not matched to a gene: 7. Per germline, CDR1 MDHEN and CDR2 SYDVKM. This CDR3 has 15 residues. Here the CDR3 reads CASSPFLAGVYEQYF. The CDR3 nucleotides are TGTGCCAGCAGTCCCTTCCTAGCGGGAGTCTACGAGCAGTACTTC.

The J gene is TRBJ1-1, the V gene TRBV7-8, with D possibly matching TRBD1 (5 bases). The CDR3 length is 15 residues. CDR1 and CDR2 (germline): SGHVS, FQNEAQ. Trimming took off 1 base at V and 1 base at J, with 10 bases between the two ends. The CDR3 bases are TGTGCCAGCAGCTTAGTCGGGGGGACGAACACTGAAGCTTTCTTT. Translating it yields CASSLVGGTNTEAFF.

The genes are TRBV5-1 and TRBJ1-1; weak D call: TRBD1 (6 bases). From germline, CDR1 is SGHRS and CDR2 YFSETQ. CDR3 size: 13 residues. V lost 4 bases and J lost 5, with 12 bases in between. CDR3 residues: CASSTGQRTEAFF. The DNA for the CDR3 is TGCGCCAGCAGCACCGGACAGCGGACTGAAGCTTTCTTT.

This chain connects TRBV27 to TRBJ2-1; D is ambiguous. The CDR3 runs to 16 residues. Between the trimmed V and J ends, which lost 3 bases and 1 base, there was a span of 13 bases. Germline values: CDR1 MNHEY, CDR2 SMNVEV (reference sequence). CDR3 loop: CASSFNLGASYNEQFF. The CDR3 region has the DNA TGTGCCAGCAGTTTTAATTTAGGAGCGTCCTACAATGAGCAGTTCTTC.

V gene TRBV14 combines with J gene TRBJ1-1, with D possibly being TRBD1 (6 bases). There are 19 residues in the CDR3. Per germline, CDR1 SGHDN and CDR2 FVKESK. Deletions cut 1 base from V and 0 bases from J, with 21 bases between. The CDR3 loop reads CASSQVILGQSQMNTEAFF. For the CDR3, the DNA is TGTGCCAGCAGCCAAGTGATCCTAGGACAGAGTCAAATGAACACTGAAGCTTTCTTT. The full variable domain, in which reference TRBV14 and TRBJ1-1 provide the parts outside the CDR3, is EAGVTQFPSHSVIEKGQTVTLRCDPISGHDNLYWYRRVMGKEIKFLLHFVKESKQDESGMPNNRFLAERTGGTYSTLKVQPAELEDSGVYFCASSQVILGQSQMNTEAFFGQGTRLTVV.

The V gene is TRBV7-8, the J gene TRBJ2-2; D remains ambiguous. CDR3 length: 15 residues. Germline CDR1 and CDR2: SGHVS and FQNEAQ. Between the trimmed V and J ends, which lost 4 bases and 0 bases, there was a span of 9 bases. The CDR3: CASSSQLPNTGELFF. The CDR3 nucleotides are TGTGCCAGCAGCTCACAGCTACCGAACACCGGGGAGCTGTTTTTT.

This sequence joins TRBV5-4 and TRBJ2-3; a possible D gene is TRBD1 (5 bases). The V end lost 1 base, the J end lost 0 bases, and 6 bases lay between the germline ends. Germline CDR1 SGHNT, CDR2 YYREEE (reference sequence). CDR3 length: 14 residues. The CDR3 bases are TGTGCCAGCAGCTTGACAGGCAGCACAGATACGCAGTATTTT. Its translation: CASSLTGSTDTQYF.

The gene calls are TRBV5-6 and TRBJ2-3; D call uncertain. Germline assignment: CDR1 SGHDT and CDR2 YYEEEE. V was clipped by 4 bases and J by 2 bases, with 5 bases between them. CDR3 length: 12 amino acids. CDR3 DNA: TGTGCCAGCAGCCCTATCACAGATACGCAGTATTTT. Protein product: CASSPITDTQYF.

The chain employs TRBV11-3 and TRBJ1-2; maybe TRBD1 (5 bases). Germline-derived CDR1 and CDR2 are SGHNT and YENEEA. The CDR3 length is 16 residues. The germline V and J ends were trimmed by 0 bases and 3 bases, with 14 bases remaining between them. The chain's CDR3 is CASSLERGGGDYGYTF. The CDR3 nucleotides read TGTGCCAGCAGCTTAGAGAGGGGCGGCGGGGACTATGGCTACACCTTC. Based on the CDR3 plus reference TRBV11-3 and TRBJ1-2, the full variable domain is EAGVVQSPRYKIIEKKQPVAFWCNPISGHNTLYWYLQNLGQGPELLIRYENEEAVDDSQLPKDRFSAERLKGVDSTLKIQPAELGDSAVYLCASSLERGGGDYGYTFGSGTRLTVV.

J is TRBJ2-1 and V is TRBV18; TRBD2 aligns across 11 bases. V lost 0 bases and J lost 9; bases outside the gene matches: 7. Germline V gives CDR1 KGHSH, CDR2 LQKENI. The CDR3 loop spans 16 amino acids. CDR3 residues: CASSPPNSGGASEQFF. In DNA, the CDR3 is TGTGCCAGCTCACCACCGAATAGCGGGGGGGCCAGTGAGCAGTTCTTC.